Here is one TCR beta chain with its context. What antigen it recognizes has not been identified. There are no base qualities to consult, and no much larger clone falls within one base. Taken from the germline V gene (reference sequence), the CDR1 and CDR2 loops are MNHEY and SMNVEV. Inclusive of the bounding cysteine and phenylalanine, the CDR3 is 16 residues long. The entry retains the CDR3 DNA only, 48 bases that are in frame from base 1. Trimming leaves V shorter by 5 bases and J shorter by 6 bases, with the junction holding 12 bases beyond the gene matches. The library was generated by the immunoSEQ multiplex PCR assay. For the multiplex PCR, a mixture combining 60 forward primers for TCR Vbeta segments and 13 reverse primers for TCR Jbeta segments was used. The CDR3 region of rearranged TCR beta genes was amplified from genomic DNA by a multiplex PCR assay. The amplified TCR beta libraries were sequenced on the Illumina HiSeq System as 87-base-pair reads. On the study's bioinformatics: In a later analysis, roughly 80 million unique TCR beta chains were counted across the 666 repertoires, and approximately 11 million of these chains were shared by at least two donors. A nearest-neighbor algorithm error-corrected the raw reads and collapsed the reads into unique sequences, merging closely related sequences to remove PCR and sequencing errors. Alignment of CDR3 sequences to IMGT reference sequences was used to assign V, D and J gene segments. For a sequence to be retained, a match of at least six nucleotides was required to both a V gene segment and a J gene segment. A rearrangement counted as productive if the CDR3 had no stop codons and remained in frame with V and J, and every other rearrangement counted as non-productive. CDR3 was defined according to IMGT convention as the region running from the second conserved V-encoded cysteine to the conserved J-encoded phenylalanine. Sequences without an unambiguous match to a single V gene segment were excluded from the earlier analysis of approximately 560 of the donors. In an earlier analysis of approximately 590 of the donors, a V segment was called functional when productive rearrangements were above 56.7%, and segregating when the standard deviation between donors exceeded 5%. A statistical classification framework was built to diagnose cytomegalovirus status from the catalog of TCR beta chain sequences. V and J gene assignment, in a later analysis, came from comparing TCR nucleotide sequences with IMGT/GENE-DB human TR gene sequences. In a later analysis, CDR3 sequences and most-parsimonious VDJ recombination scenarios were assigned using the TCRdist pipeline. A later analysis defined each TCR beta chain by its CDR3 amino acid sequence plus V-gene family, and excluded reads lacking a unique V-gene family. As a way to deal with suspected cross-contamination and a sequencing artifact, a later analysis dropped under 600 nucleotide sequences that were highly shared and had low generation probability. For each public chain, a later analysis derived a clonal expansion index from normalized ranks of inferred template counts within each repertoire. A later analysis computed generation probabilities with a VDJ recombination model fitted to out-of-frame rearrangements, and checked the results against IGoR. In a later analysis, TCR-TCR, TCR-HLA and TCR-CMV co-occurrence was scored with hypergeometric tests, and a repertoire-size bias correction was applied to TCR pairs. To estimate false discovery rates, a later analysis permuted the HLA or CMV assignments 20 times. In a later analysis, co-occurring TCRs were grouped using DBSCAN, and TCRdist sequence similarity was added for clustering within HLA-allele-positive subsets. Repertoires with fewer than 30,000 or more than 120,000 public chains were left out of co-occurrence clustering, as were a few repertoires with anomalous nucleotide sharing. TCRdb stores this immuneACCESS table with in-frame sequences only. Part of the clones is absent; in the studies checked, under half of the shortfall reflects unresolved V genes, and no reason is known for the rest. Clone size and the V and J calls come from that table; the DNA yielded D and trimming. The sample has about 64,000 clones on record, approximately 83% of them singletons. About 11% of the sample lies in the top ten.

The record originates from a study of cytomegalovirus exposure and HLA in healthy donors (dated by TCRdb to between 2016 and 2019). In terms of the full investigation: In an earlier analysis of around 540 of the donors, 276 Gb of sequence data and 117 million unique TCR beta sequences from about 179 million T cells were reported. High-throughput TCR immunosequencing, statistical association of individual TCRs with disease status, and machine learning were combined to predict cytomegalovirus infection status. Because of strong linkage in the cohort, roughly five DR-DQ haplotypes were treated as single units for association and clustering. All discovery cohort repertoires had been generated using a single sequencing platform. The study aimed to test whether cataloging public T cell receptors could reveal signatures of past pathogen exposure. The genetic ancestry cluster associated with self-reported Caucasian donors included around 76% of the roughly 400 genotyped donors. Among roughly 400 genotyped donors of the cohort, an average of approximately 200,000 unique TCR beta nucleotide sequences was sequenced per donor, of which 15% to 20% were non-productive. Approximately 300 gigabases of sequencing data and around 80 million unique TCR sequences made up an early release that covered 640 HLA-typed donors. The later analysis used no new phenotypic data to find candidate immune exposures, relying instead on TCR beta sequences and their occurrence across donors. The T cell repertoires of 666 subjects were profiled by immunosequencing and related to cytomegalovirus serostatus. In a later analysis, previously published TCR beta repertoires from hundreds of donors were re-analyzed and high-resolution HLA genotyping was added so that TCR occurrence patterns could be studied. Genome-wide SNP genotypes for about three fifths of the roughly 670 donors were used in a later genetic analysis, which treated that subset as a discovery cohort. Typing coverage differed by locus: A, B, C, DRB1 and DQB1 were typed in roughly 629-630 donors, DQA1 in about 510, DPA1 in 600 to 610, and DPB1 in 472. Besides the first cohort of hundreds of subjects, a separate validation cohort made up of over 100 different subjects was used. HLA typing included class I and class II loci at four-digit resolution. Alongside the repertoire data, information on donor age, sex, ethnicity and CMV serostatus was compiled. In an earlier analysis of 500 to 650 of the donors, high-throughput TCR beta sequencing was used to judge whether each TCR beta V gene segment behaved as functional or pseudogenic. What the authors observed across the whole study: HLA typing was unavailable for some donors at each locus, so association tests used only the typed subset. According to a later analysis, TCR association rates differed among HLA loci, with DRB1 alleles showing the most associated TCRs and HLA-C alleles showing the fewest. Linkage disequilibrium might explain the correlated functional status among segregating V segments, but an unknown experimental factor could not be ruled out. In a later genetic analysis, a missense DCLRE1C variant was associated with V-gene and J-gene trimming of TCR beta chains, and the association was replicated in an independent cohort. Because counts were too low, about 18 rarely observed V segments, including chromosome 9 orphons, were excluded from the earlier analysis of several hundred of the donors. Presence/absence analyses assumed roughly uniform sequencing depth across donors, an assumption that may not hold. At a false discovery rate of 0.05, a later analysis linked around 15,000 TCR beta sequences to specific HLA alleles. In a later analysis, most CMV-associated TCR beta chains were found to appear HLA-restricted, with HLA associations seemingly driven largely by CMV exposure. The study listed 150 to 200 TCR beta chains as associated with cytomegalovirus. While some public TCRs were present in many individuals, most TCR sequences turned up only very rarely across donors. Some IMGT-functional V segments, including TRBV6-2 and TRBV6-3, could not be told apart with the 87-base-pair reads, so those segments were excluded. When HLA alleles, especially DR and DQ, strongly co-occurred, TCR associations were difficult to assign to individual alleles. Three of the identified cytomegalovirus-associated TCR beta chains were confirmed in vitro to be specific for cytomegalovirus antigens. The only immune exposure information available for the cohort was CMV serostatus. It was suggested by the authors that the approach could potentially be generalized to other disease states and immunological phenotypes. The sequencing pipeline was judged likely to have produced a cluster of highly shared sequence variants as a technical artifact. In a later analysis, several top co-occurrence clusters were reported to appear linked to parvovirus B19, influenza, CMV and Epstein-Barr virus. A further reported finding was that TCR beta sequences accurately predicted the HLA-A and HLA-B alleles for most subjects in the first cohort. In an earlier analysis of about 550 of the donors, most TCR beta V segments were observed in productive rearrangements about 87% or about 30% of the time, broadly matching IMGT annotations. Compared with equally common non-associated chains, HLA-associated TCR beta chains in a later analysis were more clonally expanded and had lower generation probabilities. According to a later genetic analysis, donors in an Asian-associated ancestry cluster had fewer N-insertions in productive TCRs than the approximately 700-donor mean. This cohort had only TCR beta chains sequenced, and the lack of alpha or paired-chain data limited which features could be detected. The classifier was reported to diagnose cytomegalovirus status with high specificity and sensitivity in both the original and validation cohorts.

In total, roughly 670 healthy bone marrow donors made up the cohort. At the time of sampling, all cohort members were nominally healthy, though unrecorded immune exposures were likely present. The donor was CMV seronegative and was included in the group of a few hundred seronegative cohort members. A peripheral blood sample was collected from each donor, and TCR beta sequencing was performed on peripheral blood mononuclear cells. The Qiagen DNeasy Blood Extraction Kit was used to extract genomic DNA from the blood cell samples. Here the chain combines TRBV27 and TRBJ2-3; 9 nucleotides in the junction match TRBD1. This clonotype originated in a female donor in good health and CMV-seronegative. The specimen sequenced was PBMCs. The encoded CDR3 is CASSPLPGQGLDTQYF. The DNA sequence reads TGTGCCAGCAGTCCCTTACCGGGACAGGGTTTGGATACGCAGTATTTT.